This T cell receptor beta chain appears in the sequencing data of a study of STAT5B mutations in CD4+ large granular lymphocyte leukemia. The assay was immunoSEQ multiplex PCR, and TCRdb's table has in-frame clones only and misses some. Of some 570 clones listed, approximately 71% were seen once; the top ten hold roughly 75%. The CDR3 covers 16 residues. Unmatched junction bases numbered 6, after V lost 2 bases and J lost 0 bases. Germline loops: CDR1 SGHNT, CDR2 YYREEE (reference sequence). This chain joins TRBV5-4 and TRBJ2-3; 7 nucleotides align to TRBD2. This clonotype was sampled from a woman in her 50s with CD4+ T-cell large granular lymphocyte leukemia. The source material was PBMCs. The CDR3 loop is CASSFGVAGSTDTQYF. For the CDR3, the DNA is TGTGCCAGCAGCTTTGGGGTAGCGGGTAGCACAGATACGCAGTATTTT.